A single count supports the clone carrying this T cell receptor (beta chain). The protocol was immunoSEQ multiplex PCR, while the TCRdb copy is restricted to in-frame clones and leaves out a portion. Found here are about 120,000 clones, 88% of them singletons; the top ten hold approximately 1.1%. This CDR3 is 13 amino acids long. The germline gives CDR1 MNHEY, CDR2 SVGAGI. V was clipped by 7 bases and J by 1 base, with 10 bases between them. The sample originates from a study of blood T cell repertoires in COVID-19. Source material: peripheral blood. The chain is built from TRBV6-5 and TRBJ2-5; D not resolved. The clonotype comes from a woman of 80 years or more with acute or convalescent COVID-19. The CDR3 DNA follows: TGTGCCAGCATCAGGAAACCCCAAGAGACCCAGTACTTC. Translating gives CASIRKPQETQYF.